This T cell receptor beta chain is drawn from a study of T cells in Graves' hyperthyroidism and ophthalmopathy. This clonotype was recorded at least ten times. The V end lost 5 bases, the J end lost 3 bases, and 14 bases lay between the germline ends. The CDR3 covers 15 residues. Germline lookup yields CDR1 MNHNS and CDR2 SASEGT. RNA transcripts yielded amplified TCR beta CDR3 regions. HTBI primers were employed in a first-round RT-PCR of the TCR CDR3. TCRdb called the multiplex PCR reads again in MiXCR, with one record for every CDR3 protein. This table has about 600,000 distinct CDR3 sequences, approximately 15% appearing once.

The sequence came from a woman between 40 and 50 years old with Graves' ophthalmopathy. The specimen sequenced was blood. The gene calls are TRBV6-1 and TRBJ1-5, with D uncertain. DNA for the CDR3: TGTGCCAGCAGTCCCTTCTACAGTTACAATCAGCCCCAGCATTTT. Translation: CASSPFYSYNQPQHF.